Each of the 12 T cell receptor beta chains below was sequenced from the same sample in a study of T-cell reconstitution after alpha-beta-depleted transplantation in children. Unique molecular identifiers featured in how the TCRbeta library was prepared. MiXCR, run by TCRdb on the PCR reads, gives a single entry per CDR3 protein. The sample lists some 81,000 distinct CDR3 sequences, over 12% seen once, with about 30% in the top ten. Sequences were derived from PBMCs, mostly from graft donor cells, sampled 180 days after TCRalphabeta/CD19-depleted stem cell transplant. The receptors here all came from a male patient aged 2 to 10 who had a stem cell transplant for acute lymphoblastic leukemia, so the T cells may come from the graft donor.

V usage is TRBV2 and J usage is TRBJ2-3; TRBD2 aligns across 12 bases. CDR1 SNHLY and CDR2 FYNNEI come from the germline V gene. This CDR3 spans 14 amino acids. Germline trimming cut 9 bases from V and 4 bases from J; bases unmatched to any gene: 5. The CDR3 reads CASSTSGGADTQYF. The CDR3, as DNA: TGTGCCAGTTCGACTAGCGGGGGAGCAGATACGCAGTATTTT.

The chain is built from TRBV5-1 and TRBJ1-4, with 12 bases identical to TRBD1. Germline V gives CDR1 SGHRS, CDR2 YFSETQ. With V trimmed by 4 bases and J by 8 bases, 3 bases remained unmatched. The CDR3 is made up of 14 amino acids. The CDR3 DNA is TGCGCCAGCAGCCCCGGGACAGGGGGCGAAAAACTGTTTTTT. This translates into CASSPGTGGEKLFF. Combining the CDR3 with reference TRBV5-1 and TRBJ1-4 gives the whole variable domain KAGVTQTPRYLIKTRGQQVTLSCSPISGHRSVSWYQQTPGQGLQFLFEYFSETQRNKGNFPGRFSGRQFSNSRSEMNVSTLELGDSALYLCASSPGTGGEKLFFGSGTQLSVL.

This clonotype appeared a few times. The V and J genes are TRBV5-1 and TRBJ2-5, with D uncertain. Germline CDR1 and CDR2: SGHRS and YFSETQ. This CDR3 is 14 amino acids long. Trimming removed 0 bases from V and 1 base from J, with 7 bases in between. As DNA, the CDR3 is TGCGCCAGCAGCTTGGATGGGGTCCAAGAGACCCAGTACTTC. It is translated as CASSLDGVQETQYF. Using reference TRBV5-1 and TRBJ2-5 for the parts outside the CDR3, the full variable domain is KAGVTQTPRYLIKTRGQQVTLSCSPISGHRSVSWYQQTPGQGLQFLFEYFSETQRNKGNFPGRFSGRQFSNSRSEMNVSTLELGDSALYLCASSLDGVQETQYFGPGTRLLVL.

The rearrangement links TRBV25-1 to TRBJ1-5; D remains unclear. The CDR3 contains 11 residues. V was pared by 4 bases and J by 9 bases, with 7 bases between. Germline V gives CDR1 MGHDK, CDR2 SYGVNS. CDR3 nucleotide sequence: TGTGCCAGCAGTGGGGCTGGGCCCCAGCATTTT. Protein sequence: CASSGAGPQHF.

The J gene is TRBJ2-4, the V gene TRBV12-3 or TRBV12-4; TRBD1 aligns across 12 bases. This CDR3 contains 20 residues. J was trimmed by 1 base and V by 5 bases; bases with no gene match: 15. CDR3 amino acids: CASSTLGQGARMRAKNIQYF. In nucleotides, the CDR3 is TGTGCCAGCAGTACCTTGGGACAGGGGGCGCGGATGAGGGCCAAAAACATTCAGTACTTC.

This clonotype was counted between two and nine times. The rearrangement links TRBV12-3 or TRBV12-4 to TRBJ2-7, with 9 positions matching TRBD1. V was clipped by 0 bases and J by 5 bases; unmatched bases: 2. The CDR3 is made up of 14 amino acids. The CDR3 loop is CASSLAGTGHEQYF. The CDR3 DNA follows: TGTGCCAGCAGTTTAGCCGGGACAGGGCACGAGCAGTACTTC.

The DNA for the CDR3 is TGCAGTGCTAGAGATACAGGGGGCGTTACCGGGGAGCTGTTTTTT. It is translated as CSARDTGGVTGELFF. The chain combines TRBV20-1 with TRBJ2-2; TRBD1 agrees at 9 bases. J gave up 5 bases and V 0 bases, and 4 bases lay outside the gene matches. The germline gives CDR1 DFQATT, CDR2 SNEGSKA (reference sequence). This CDR3 is 15 amino acids long.

This clonotype has just a few counts. This sequence joins TRBV28 and TRBJ2-4; no clear D. Germline values: CDR1 MDHEN, CDR2 SYDVKM. Between the trimmed V and J ends, which lost 2 bases and 0 bases, there was a span of 11 bases. CDR3 length: 16 amino acids. The CDR3 DNA follows: TGTGCCAGCAGTTTAAGGGCCCTGATAGCCAAAAACATTCAGTACTTC. Protein product: CASSLRALIAKNIQYF.

J is TRBJ2-2 and V is TRBV6-6; no clear D. Germline loops: CDR1 MNHNY, CDR2 SVGAGI (reference sequence). V was pared by 6 bases and J by 5 bases, with 10 bases between. This CDR3 has 13 amino acids. In DNA, the CDR3 is TGTGCCAGCAGCCTACTTGAAACCGGGGAGCTGTTTTTT. Amino acid sequence: CASSLLETGELFF.

The rearrangement links TRBV20-1 to TRBJ2-2; the D gene is possibly TRBD1 (5 bases). The CDR3 is 15 residues long. From germline, CDR1 is DFQATT and CDR2 SNEGSKA (reference sequence). The V and J ends lost 3 bases and 1 base respectively, with 12 bases between them. CDR3 nucleotide sequence: TGCAGTGCTAGCCGGGCAGGGCGGAACACCGGGGAGCTGTTTTTT. It is translated as CSASRAGRNTGELFF.

This clonotype was seen a handful of times. This chain links TRBV27 with TRBJ2-3; the match to TRBD2 covers 15 bases. This CDR3 region has 20 residues. J gave up 4 bases and V 5 bases, and 16 bases lay outside the gene matches. Per the germline V gene, CDR1 is MNHEY and CDR2 is SMNVEV (reference sequence). The CDR3 region has the DNA TGTGCCAGCAGTCCTTCCGGGACTAGCGGGAGGAGTGGAAGGGCAGATACGCAGTATTTT. Translation: CASSPSGTSGRSGRADTQYF.

The chain is built from TRBV27 and TRBJ1-2; 8 bases map to TRBD1. Looked up from germline, CDR1 is MNHEY and CDR2 is SMNVEV (reference sequence). The J segment lost 4 bases and the V segment lost 3 bases, leaving 7 bases of the junction unmatched. CDR3 length equals 15 residues. CDR3 protein: CASSFLRDRRYGYTF. The CDR3 bases are TGTGCCAGCAGTTTCCTCCGGGACAGGCGCTATGGCTACACCTTC.